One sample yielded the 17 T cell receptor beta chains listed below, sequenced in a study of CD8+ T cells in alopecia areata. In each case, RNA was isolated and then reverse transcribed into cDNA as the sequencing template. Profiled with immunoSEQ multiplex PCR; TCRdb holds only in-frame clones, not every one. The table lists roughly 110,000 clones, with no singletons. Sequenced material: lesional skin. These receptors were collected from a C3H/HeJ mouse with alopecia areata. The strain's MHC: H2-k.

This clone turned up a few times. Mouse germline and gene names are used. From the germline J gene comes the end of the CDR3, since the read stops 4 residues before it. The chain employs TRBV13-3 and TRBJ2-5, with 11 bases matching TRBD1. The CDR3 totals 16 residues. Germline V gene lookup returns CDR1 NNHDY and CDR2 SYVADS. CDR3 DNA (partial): TGTGCCAGCAGTGATTCCGGACAGGGGGCGAACGAC. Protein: CASSDSGQGAND. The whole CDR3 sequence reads CASSDSGQGANDTQYF. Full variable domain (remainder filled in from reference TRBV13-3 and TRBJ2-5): EAAVTQSPRSKVAVTGGKVTLSCHQTNNHDYMYWYRQDTGHGLRLIHYSYVADSTEKGDIPDGYKASRPSQENFSLILELASLSQTAVYFCASSDSGQGANDTQYFGPGTRLLVL.

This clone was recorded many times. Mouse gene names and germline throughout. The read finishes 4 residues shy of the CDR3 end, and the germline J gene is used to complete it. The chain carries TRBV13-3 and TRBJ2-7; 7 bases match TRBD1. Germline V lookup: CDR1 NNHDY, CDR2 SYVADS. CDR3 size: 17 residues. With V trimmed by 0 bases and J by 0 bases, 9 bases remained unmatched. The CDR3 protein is CASSDAPGTVPSYEQYF. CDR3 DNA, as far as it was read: TGTGCCAGCAGTGATGCACCTGGGACAGTCCCCTCCTAT.

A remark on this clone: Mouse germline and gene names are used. The DNA read from the CDR3 is TGTGCCAGCAGTATGGGACAGGGGCACGAA. Its translation: CASSMGQGHE. The complete CDR3 reads CASSMGQGHERLFF. This sequence joins TRBV19 and TRBJ1-4; 10 bases align to TRBD1. The read halts 4 residues ahead of the CDR3 end, with the missing end drawn from the germline J gene. J lost 6 bases, V lost 2 bases, and 1 base had no gene match. The CDR3 extends over 14 amino acids. Germline V lookup: CDR1 FNHDT, CDR2 SITEND (reference sequence). The whole variable domain, remainder taken from reference TRBV19 and TRBJ1-4, is GGIITQTPKFLIGQEGQKLTLKCQQNFNHDTMYWYRQDSGKGLRLIYYSITENDLQKGDLSEGYDASREKKSSFSLTVTSAQKNEMAVFLCASSMGQGHERLFFGHGTKLSVL.

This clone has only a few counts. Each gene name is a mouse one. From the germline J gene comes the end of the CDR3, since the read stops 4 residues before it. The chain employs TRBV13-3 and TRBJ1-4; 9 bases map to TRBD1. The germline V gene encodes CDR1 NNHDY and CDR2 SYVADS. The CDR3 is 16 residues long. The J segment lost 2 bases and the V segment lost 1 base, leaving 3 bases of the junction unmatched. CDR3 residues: CASSDKGQGSNERLFF. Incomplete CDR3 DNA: TGTGCCAGCAGTGATAAGGGACAGGGATCCAACGAA.

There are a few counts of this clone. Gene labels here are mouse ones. CDR3 loop: CTWSQNYAEQFF. CDR3 bases read: TGCACCTGGAGTCAAAATTATGCT. This chain links TRBV1 with TRBJ2-1; D is uncertain. The observed sequence ends 4 residues before the CDR3 terminus, with the missing tail filled in from the germline J gene. The CDR3 runs to 12 residues. Looked up from germline, CDR1 is NSQYPW and CDR2 is LRSPGD (reference sequence). V was clipped by 9 bases and J by 4 bases, with 10 bases between them.

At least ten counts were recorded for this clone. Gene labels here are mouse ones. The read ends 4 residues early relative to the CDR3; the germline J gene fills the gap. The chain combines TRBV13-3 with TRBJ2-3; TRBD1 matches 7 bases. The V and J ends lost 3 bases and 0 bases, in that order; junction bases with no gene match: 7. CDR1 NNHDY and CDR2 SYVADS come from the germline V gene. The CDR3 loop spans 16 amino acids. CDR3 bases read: TGTGCCAGCAGTGGGGGACAGATATCTAGTGCAGAA. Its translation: CASSGGQISSAE. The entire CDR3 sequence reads CASSGGQISSAETLYF.

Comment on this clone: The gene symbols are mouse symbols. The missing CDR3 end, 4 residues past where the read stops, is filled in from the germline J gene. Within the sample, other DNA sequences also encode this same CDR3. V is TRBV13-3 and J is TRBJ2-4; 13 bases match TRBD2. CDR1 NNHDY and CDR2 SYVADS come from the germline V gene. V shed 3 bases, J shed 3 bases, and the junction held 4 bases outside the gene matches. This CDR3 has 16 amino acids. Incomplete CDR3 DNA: TGTGCCAGCAGTGGGACTGGGGGGGCTCGGCAAAAC. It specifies CASSGTGGARQN. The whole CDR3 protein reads CASSGTGGARQNTLYF.

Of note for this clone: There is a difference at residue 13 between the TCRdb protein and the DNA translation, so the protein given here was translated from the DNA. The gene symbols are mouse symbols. The CDR3 spells CASSAGTGNSGNTLYF. The part of the CDR3 DNA that was read is TGTGCCAGCAGCGCCGGGACAGGGAATTCTGGAAATACG. The gene calls are TRBV13-1 and TRBJ1-3; TRBD1 matches 9 bases. The CDR3 is cut off 3 residues early in the read; its end comes from the germline J gene. Trimming took 5 bases from V and 0 from J; bases not matched to a gene: 6. This CDR3 region has 16 residues. Germline CDR1 and CDR2: NSHNY and SYGAGN.

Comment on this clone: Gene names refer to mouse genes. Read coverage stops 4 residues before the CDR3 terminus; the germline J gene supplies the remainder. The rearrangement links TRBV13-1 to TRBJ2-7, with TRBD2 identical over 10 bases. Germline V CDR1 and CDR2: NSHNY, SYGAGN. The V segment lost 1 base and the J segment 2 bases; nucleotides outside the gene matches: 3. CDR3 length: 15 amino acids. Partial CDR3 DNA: TGTGCCAGCAGTGATTTTACTGGGGGGGCCTAT. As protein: CASSDFTGGAY. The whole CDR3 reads CASSDFTGGAYEQYF.

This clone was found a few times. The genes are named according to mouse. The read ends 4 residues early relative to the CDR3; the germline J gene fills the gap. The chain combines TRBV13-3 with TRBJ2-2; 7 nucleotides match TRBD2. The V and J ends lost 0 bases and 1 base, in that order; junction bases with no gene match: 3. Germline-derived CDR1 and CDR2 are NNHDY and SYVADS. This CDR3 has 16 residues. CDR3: CASSDGGGKNTGQLYF. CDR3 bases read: TGTGCCAGCAGTGATGGTGGGGGGAAAAACACCGGG.

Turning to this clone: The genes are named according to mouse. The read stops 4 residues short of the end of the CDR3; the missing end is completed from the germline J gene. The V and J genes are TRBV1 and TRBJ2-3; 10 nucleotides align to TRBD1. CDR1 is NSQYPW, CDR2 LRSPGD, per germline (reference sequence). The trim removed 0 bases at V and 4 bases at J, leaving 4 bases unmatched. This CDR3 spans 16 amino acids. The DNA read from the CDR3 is TGCACCTGCAGTGCAGAGGGGGACAGGGGCCCAGAA. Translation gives CTCSAEGDRGPE. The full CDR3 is CTCSAEGDRGPETLYF.

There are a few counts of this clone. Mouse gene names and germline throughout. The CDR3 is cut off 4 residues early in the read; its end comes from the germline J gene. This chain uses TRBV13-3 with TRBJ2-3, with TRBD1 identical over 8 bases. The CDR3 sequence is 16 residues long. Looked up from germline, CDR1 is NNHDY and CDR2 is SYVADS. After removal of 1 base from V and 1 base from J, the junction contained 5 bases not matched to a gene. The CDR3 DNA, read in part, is TGTGCCAGCAGTGATCCAGGGGGCGGTGGTGCAGAA. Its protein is CASSDPGGGGAE. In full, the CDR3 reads CASSDPGGGGAETLYF.

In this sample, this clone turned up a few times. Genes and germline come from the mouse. CDR3 in amino acids: CAWSSTGIYAEQFF. The sequenced part of the CDR3 DNA is TGTGCCTGGAGCTCGACAGGGATTTATGCT. The rearrangement joins TRBV31 to TRBJ2-1; 7 bases align to TRBD1. The DNA ends 4 residues before the CDR3 does, and the rest of the CDR3 is filled in from the germline J gene. Trimming at V came to 3 bases and at J to 4 bases, leaving 6 bases not matched to a gene. The CDR3 is made up of 14 amino acids. Germline CDR1 GKSSPN, CDR2 SITVG.

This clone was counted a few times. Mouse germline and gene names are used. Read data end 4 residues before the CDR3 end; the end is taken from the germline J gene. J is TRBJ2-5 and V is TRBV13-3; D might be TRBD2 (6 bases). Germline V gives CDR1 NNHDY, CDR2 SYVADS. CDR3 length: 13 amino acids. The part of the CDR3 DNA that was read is TGTGCCAGCAGTGGGGGGGAAGGGGAC. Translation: CASSGGEGD. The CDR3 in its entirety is CASSGGEGDTQYF.

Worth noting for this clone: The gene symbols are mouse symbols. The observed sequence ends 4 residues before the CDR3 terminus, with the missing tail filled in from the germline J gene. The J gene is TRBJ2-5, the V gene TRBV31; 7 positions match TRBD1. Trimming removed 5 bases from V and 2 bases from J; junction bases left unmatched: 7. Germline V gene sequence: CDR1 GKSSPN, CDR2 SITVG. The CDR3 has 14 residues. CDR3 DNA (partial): TGTGCCTGGTGTACAGGGGATCGCCAAGAC. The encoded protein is CAWCTGDRQD. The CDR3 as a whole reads CAWCTGDRQDTQYF.

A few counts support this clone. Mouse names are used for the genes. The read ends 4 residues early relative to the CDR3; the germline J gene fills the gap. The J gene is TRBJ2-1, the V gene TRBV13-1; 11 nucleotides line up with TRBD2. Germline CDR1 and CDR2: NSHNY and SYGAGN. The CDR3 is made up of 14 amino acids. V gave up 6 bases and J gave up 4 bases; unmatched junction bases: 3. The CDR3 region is CASTRDWGYAEQFF. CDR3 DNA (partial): TGTGCCAGCACCCGGGACTGGGGGTATGCT.

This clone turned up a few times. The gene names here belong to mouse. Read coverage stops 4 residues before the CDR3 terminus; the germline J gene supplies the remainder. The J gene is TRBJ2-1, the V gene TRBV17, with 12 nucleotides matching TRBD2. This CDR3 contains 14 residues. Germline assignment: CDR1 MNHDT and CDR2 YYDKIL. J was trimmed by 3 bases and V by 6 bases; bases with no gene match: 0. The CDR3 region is CASRDWGGYAEQFF. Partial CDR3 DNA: TGTGCTAGCAGGGACTGGGGGGGCTATGCT.